One and the same sample provided the 16 T cell receptor beta chains below, sequenced in a study of PD-L1 blockade in urothelial cancer. Using immunoSEQ multiplex PCR, the repertoire was profiled, and TCRdb retains in-frame clones only, with some absent. The table includes around 40,000 clones, around 89% detected once. The material sequenced was PBMCs, taken around atezolizumab (anti-PD-L1) treatment. The receptors shown here come from a man in his sixties with urothelial cancer.

The chain has TRBV7-2 and TRBJ2-7; TRBD2 matches 15 bases. Germline V gene sequence: CDR1 SGHTA, CDR2 FQGNSA. J lost 9 bases, V lost 0 bases, and 6 bases had no gene match. The CDR3 spans 16 residues. The CDR3 coding sequence is TGTGCCAGCAGCTTAGCTTGGGGACTAGCGGGGGGCGGGCAGTACTTC. Encoded protein: CASSLAWGLAGGGQYF.

The CDR3 nucleotides read TGTGCCAGCGGCCCGGCGGGGGACAATTCACCCCTCCACTTT. This gives the protein CASGPAGDNSPLHF. The gene calls are TRBV6-6 and TRBJ1-6, with D tentatively TRBD1 (5 bases). The CDR3 has 14 amino acids. V lost 8 bases and J lost 7, with 15 bases in between. Germline V CDR1 and CDR2: MNHNY, SVGAGI (reference sequence).

CDR3 in amino acids: CASSSSWVGRGTDTQYF. The CDR3 DNA reads as TGTGCCAGTAGTTCCTCGTGGGTCGGGAGGGGGACAGATACGCAGTATTTT. The V gene is TRBV19, the J gene TRBJ2-3; 8 positions agree with TRBD2. The germline V gene encodes CDR1 LNHDA and CDR2 SQIVND (reference sequence). The trim removed 5 bases at V and 3 bases at J, leaving 13 bases unmatched. This CDR3 contains 17 residues.

The chain has TRBV10-3 and TRBJ2-7, with unresolved D. The ends were cut back, 3 bases at V and 3 bases at J, with 12 bases in the middle. Germline V CDR1 and CDR2: ENHRY, SYGVKD. The CDR3 has 14 amino acids. The CDR3 sequence is CAISELSDGYEQYF. DNA for the CDR3: TGTGCCATCAGTGAATTGAGCGATGGCTACGAGCAGTACTTC.

The V call is TRBV20-1, the J call TRBJ2-7, with TRBD2 as a possible D gene (5 bases). V was clipped by 3 bases and J by 3 bases, with 6 bases between them. Germline values: CDR1 DFQATT, CDR2 SNEGSKA (reference sequence). This CDR3 is 11 amino acids long. This CDR3 is CSAREVYEQYF. The CDR3 region has the DNA TGCAGTGCTAGGGAGGTCTACGAGCAGTACTTC.

This clone was seen only once. The chain carries TRBV29-1 and TRBJ2-7; 8 bases map to TRBD1. Germline V gives CDR1 SQVTM, CDR2 ANQGSEA. CDR3 length equals 13 residues. The junction had 11 bases not matched to a gene; V was cut back by 6 bases and J by 7 bases. CDR3 amino acids: CSVDGQGLGEQYF. CDR3 bases: TGCAGCGTCGATGGACAGGGATTGGGGGAGCAGTACTTC.

The rearrangement uses TRBV4-2 and TRBJ1-4, with 7 bases matching TRBD1. From germline, CDR1 is LGHNA and CDR2 YNFKEQ. V lost 2 bases and J lost 1; bases outside the gene matches: 4. The CDR3 runs to 16 residues. This CDR3 reads CASSQSRQGTNEKLFF. CDR3 in DNA: TGTGCCAGCAGCCAAAGTAGACAGGGAACTAATGAAAAACTGTTTTTT.

The V and J genes are TRBV9 and TRBJ2-5; TRBD2 aligns across 10 bases. The CDR3 runs 17 residues. Germline-derived CDR1 and CDR2 are SGDLS and YYNGEE. V dropped 0 bases and J dropped 2; count of bases not matched to a gene: 7. CDR3: CASSVAHSGGSQETQYF. CDR3 coding DNA: TGTGCCAGCAGCGTAGCCCATAGCGGGGGGAGTCAAGAGACCCAGTACTTC.

The chain has TRBV6-4 and TRBJ2-2; 7 bases are a match to TRBD1. The CDR3 extends over 14 amino acids. Germline-derived CDR1 and CDR2 are MRHNA and SNTAGT. The trim removed 4 bases at V and 1 base at J, leaving 0 bases unmatched. CDR3 in amino acids: CASSGTGNTGELFF. CDR3 nucleotides: TGTGCCAGCAGTGGGACAGGGAACACCGGGGAGCTGTTTTTT.

The chain couples TRBV7-2 to TRBJ2-1, with TRBD2 identical over 10 bases. The V segment lost 5 bases and the J segment 4 bases; nucleotides outside the gene matches: 8. The germline gives CDR1 SGHTA, CDR2 FQGNSA. CDR3 length: 16 amino acids. In DNA, the CDR3 is TGTGCCAGCAGCCTTTTCAGCGGGGGGGGGTACAATGAGCAGTTCTTC. It translates to CASSLFSGGGYNEQFF.

The rearrangement joins TRBV27 to TRBJ1-4, with D unresolved. The CDR3 runs to 14 residues. The germline V and J ends were trimmed by 6 bases and 5 bases, with 13 bases remaining between them. The germline V gene encodes CDR1 MNHEY and CDR2 SMNVEV (reference sequence). The CDR3: CASSPYGENEKLFF. For the CDR3, the DNA is TGTGCCAGCAGCCCCTACGGGGAAAATGAAAAACTGTTTTTT. The complete variable domain, with remaining parts taken from reference TRBV27 and TRBJ1-4, reads EAQVTQNPRYLITVTGKKLTVTCSQNMNHEYMSWYRQDPGLGLRQIYYSMNVEVTDKGDVPEGYKVSRKEKRNFPLILESPSPNQTSLYFCASSPYGENEKLFFGSGTQLSVL.

This clone has just one count. The chain recombines TRBV10-3 with TRBJ2-5; 9 positions match TRBD2. The CDR3 has 14 amino acids. CDR1 ENHRY and CDR2 SYGVKD come from the germline V gene. The V gene end was trimmed by 8 bases and the J gene end by 1 base; junction bases not matched to a gene: 5. CDR3 in amino acids: CAIGVAGAQETQYF. DNA for the CDR3: TGTGCCATCGGGGTAGCGGGGGCCCAAGAGACCCAGTACTTC.

The genes are TRBV28 and TRBJ2-7, with D tentatively TRBD2 (5 bases). The V gene's germline CDR1 is MDHEN and CDR2 SYDVKM. The CDR3 extends over 16 amino acids. Between the trimmed V and J ends, which lost 2 bases and 2 bases, there was a span of 16 bases. The CDR3 nucleotides read TGTGCCAGCAGTTTACGCCGGACTGGCGGAACCTACGAGCAGTACTTC. It codes for CASSLRRTGGTYEQYF.

J is TRBJ1-3 and V is TRBV10-3, with a weak D call TRBD1 (5 bases). The CDR3 contains 14 residues. The germline V and J ends were trimmed by 10 bases and 8 bases, with 21 bases remaining between them. Germline V gives CDR1 ENHRY, CDR2 SYGVKD. Written as DNA, the CDR3 is TGTGCCACGCTGGACAATCCTGACGTTCACACCATATATTTT. As protein: CATLDNPDVHTIYF.

The chain has TRBV2 and TRBJ2-3; unclear D gene. The CDR3 spans 14 residues. Trimming removed 2 bases at V and 5 bases at J, with 11 bases between. CDR1 and CDR2 from the germline V gene are SNHLY and FYNNEI. The CDR3 bases are TGTGCCAGCAGTGAATCACATGCGGAAGATACGCAGTATTTT. It translates to CASSESHAEDTQYF.

The chain recombines TRBV7-9 with TRBJ2-1, with TRBD2 as a possible D gene (5 bases). The ends were cut back, 2 bases at V and 8 bases at J, with 10 bases in the middle. This CDR3 comprises 13 residues. Germline V CDR1 and CDR2: SEHNR, FQNEAQ (reference sequence). CDR3 nucleotides: TGTGCCAGCAGCTTAAATTCGCGGGATGAGCAGTTCTTC. It is translated as CASSLNSRDEQFF.